A selection of T cell receptor beta chains follows, all from one sample in a study of T-cell memory formation after mild COVID-19. TCRdb reprocessed the 5' RACE reads with MiXCR, giving one entry per CDR3 protein. The data contain fewer than 150,000 distinct CDR3 sequences, approximately 5.9% of them seen just once; the ten biggest clones take up approximately 2.1%. The sequencing input was PBMCs or a T cell subset sorted from them (not recorded which). Receptors were obtained from an adult woman who had mild COVID-19 (a few samples of this study predate the infection). Cell type and time point are not known. The CDR3 runs from the conserved cysteine through the conserved F or W. D genes are given only for firm matches.

CDR3aa: CASSYSGTKGYTF; j_gene: TRBJ1-2; d_gene: NA; len: 13; v_gene: TRBV6-5
CDR3aa: CAASEGSNQPQHF; j_gene: TRBJ1-5; d_gene: NA; len: 13; v_gene: TRBV10-3
CDR3aa: CARDSSSPLHF; j_gene: TRBJ1-6; d_gene: NA; len: 11; v_gene: TRBV5-1
CDR3aa: CASSLAPDGSYEQYF; j_gene: TRBJ2-7; d_gene: NA; len: 15; v_gene: TRBV7-7
CDR3aa: CASSGTGGGTQYF; j_gene: TRBJ2-3; d_gene: TRBD1; len: 13; v_gene: TRBV2
CDR3aa: CASSLGDGNTEAFF; j_gene: TRBJ1-1; d_gene: NA; len: 14; v_gene: TRBV5-1
CDR3aa: CASTWTGGGAKNIQYF; j_gene: TRBJ2-4; d_gene: NA; len: 16; v_gene: TRBV7-2
CDR3aa: CASSQDHSWEQYF; j_gene: TRBJ2-7; d_gene: NA; len: 13; v_gene: TRBV3-1
CDR3aa: CACDARHRGEKLFF; j_gene: TRBJ1-4; d_gene: TRBD1; len: 14; v_gene: TRBV30
CDR3aa: CASKASGETQYF; j_gene: TRBJ2-5; d_gene: TRBD2; len: 12; v_gene: TRBV2
CDR3aa: CASSQQGNTEAFF; j_gene: TRBJ1-1; d_gene: NA; len: 13; v_gene: TRBV2
CDR3aa: CASSYSAGQRPQHF; j_gene: TRBJ1-5; d_gene: TRBD1; len: 14; v_gene: TRBV6-6
CDR3aa: CASSSRGTGNSGNTIYF; j_gene: TRBJ1-3; d_gene: TRBD1; len: 17; v_gene: TRBV7-9
CDR3aa: CSASPWTGQTGELFF; j_gene: TRBJ2-2; d_gene: TRBD1; len: 15; v_gene: TRBV20-1
CDR3aa: CASSYGIMNTEAFF; j_gene: TRBJ1-1; d_gene: NA; len: 14; v_gene: TRBV5-6
CDR3aa: CASSLGGLAGVKNIQYF; j_gene: TRBJ2-4; d_gene: TRBD2; len: 17; v_gene: TRBV11-2
CDR3aa: CASTQSTDTQYF; j_gene: TRBJ2-3; d_gene: NA; len: 12; v_gene: TRBV11-2
CDR3aa: CASSLAGVSGELFF; j_gene: TRBJ2-2; d_gene: NA; len: 14; v_gene: TRBV7-8
CDR3aa: CASSRRRSSGANVLTF; j_gene: TRBJ2-6; d_gene: NA; len: 16; v_gene: TRBV18
CDR3aa: CSVETSGTGAFF; j_gene: TRBJ1-1; d_gene: TRBD1; len: 12; v_gene: TRBV29-1
CDR3aa: CATSTGVTQNTEAFF; j_gene: TRBJ1-1; d_gene: NA; len: 15; v_gene: TRBV15
CDR3aa: CASSLGSGSYEQYF; j_gene: TRBJ2-7; d_gene: TRBD2; len: 14; v_gene: TRBV5-6
CDR3aa: CASSSLRAFF; j_gene: TRBJ1-1; d_gene: NA; len: 10; v_gene: TRBV12-3/TRBV12-4
CDR3aa: CASSWGQNTGELFF; j_gene: TRBJ2-2; d_gene: NA; len: 14; v_gene: TRBV6-6
CDR3aa: CASSQSSTNEKLFF; j_gene: TRBJ1-4; d_gene: NA; len: 14; v_gene: TRBV11-2
CDR3aa: CSAERDRGTDTQYF; j_gene: TRBJ2-3; d_gene: TRBD1; len: 14; v_gene: TRBV29-1
CDR3aa: CASSQVRTDSDTQYF; j_gene: TRBJ2-3; d_gene: NA; len: 15; v_gene: TRBV4-3
CDR3aa: CASSLGGILFYEQYF; j_gene: TRBJ2-7; d_gene: NA; len: 15; v_gene: TRBV11-2
CDR3aa: CASSPDRGLVTEAFF; j_gene: TRBJ1-1; d_gene: TRBD1; len: 15; v_gene: TRBV5-1
CDR3aa: CASSEGQVGTDTQYF; j_gene: TRBJ2-3; d_gene: TRBD1; len: 15; v_gene: TRBV9
CDR3aa: CASSRRQNTGELFF; j_gene: TRBJ2-2; d_gene: NA; len: 14; v_gene: TRBV11-2
CDR3aa: CASSQSSGRAGDTQYF; j_gene: TRBJ2-3; d_gene: TRBD2; len: 16; v_gene: TRBV4-3
CDR3aa: CASSPGILYNEQFF; j_gene: TRBJ2-1; d_gene: NA; len: 14; v_gene: TRBV9
CDR3aa: CASSPVLGFTEAFF; j_gene: TRBJ1-1; d_gene: NA; len: 14; v_gene: TRBV12-3/TRBV12-4
CDR3aa: CASSFHGGNTEAFF; j_gene: TRBJ1-1; d_gene: NA; len: 14; v_gene: TRBV11-2
CDR3aa: CASSLGFGNQPQHF; j_gene: TRBJ1-5; d_gene: NA; len: 14; v_gene: TRBV3-1
CDR3aa: CASSPPSGRTDTQYF; j_gene: TRBJ2-3; d_gene: NA; len: 15; v_gene: TRBV18
CDR3aa: CASSPPSRVGANVLTF; j_gene: TRBJ2-6; d_gene: NA; len: 16; v_gene: TRBV18
CDR3aa: CASSLNRGPETQYF; j_gene: TRBJ2-5; d_gene: TRBD1; len: 14; v_gene: TRBV5-1
CDR3aa: CASSPLGNAGELFF; j_gene: TRBJ2-2; d_gene: NA; len: 14; v_gene: TRBV9
CDR3aa: CASSARPLSGGNQETQYF; j_gene: TRBJ2-5; d_gene: TRBD2; len: 18; v_gene: TRBV9
CDR3aa: CASSTSGQETQYF; j_gene: TRBJ2-5; d_gene: TRBD2; len: 13; v_gene: TRBV5-1
CDR3aa: CASSKGQINTGELFF; j_gene: TRBJ2-2; d_gene: TRBD1; len: 15; v_gene: TRBV12-3/TRBV12-4
CDR3aa: CASSFGGDRETQYF; j_gene: TRBJ2-5; d_gene: NA; len: 14; v_gene: TRBV5-1
CDR3aa: CASSLESSFNEQFF; j_gene: TRBJ2-1; d_gene: NA; len: 14; v_gene: TRBV5-6
CDR3aa: CSVAQGDNSPLHF; j_gene: TRBJ1-6; d_gene: NA; len: 13; v_gene: TRBV29-1
CDR3aa: CASSQWDRVHQPQHF; j_gene: TRBJ1-5; d_gene: NA; len: 15; v_gene: TRBV23-1
CDR3aa: CASSLDRGLITGELFF; j_gene: TRBJ2-2; d_gene: NA; len: 16; v_gene: TRBV11-2
CDR3aa: CASSVQGRTEAFF; j_gene: TRBJ1-1; d_gene: TRBD1; len: 13; v_gene: TRBV10-2
CDR3aa: CASSSQQVRETQYF; j_gene: TRBJ2-5; d_gene: NA; len: 14; v_gene: TRBV7-9
CDR3aa: CRTGELFF; j_gene: TRBJ2-2; d_gene: NA; len: 8; v_gene: TRBV7-9
CDR3aa: CASSLQTGTRGYEQYF; j_gene: TRBJ2-7; d_gene: TRBD1; len: 16; v_gene: TRBV7-2
CDR3aa: CASSQDMVGEQYF; j_gene: TRBJ2-7; d_gene: NA; len: 13; v_gene: TRBV4-3
CDR3aa: CASSPGLDYGYTF; j_gene: TRBJ1-2; d_gene: NA; len: 13; v_gene: TRBV18
CDR3aa: CASSETGRGTDTQYF; j_gene: TRBJ2-3; d_gene: NA; len: 15; v_gene: TRBV25-1
CDR3aa: CASSPRPTPGSGANVLTF; j_gene: TRBJ2-6; d_gene: NA; len: 18; v_gene: TRBV4-3
CDR3aa: CASSSLRETQYF; j_gene: TRBJ2-5; d_gene: NA; len: 12; v_gene: TRBV12-3/TRBV12-4